This T cell receptor beta chain is from a study of T cell responses to AZD1222 COVID-19 vaccine. General study points: Regions 160-218 and 743-854 held dominance among vaccine-associated CD4 TCRs, which spanned spike.

Clones were read by immunoSEQ multiplex PCR, and TCRdb kept only the in-frame ones, dropping some. The sample carries 130,000 or so clones, about 91% recorded once. Of note for this clone: Its matching antigen is unknown.

Germline V CDR1 and CDR2: ENHRY, SYGVKD. This CDR3 contains 17 residues. V shed 10 bases, J shed 2 bases, and the junction held 14 bases outside the gene matches. The genes are TRBV10-3 and TRBJ1-4, with 9 bases fitting TRBD1. The sequence came from an adult who received the AZD1222 COVID-19 vaccine. This material consisted of peripheral blood, taken 28 days after the second AZD1222 dose. The CDR3, as DNA: TGTGCCACCCGGGACAGGGCCGTTCGGGGGACTAATGAAAAACTGTTTTTT. Amino acids: CATRDRAVRGTNEKLFF.